Listed below are T cell receptor beta chains from one sample, sequenced in a study of shared clonotypes between healthy human individuals. Sequencing used immunoSEQ multiplex PCR; TCRdb keeps in-frame clones, though not all of them. In the table there are about 1.1 million clones, approximately 75% of which are singletons. Sequenced sample: memory CD4+ T cells from PBMCs. The receptors originated from a man younger than 35 in good health. Some clones in this sample may be carry-over from other donors' samples. Each CDR3 is given with its conserved first and last residue. The order of the fields is J gene, V gene, CDR3 protein.

TRBJ1-1,TRBV5-5,CASSLNDWGGTEAFF
TRBJ2-2,TRBV28,CASSPRSVTGELFF
TRBJ2-1,TRBV5-1,CASSSPVGAGGNNEQFF
TRBJ2-3,TRBV7-3,CASSLGDGTQYF
TRBJ1-3,TRBV11-3,CASSKQTGSPGNTIYF
TRBJ1-2,TRBV5-8,CASSWVDRGGYTF
TRBJ1-1,TRBV29-1,CIVGPSMNTEAFF
TRBJ2-1,TRBV4-2,CASSRKLADNEQFF
TRBJ2-5,TRBV5-1,CASSFGRGGETQYF
TRBJ2-5,TRBV4-2,CASSQMVGETQYF
TRBJ2-7,TRBV18,CASSDGTVYEQYF
TRBJ1-2,TRBV5-4,CASRGTGTYGYTF
TRBJ1-2,TRBV6-6,CASSYSWEADYGYTF
TRBJ2-3,TRBV5-1,CASSSWTSTDTQYF
TRBJ2-7,TRBV10-2,CASSESRVSTYEQYF
TRBJ2-2,TRBV2,CASSESRGRTGELFF
TRBJ2-2,TRBV4-2,CASSRKRTNTGELFF